Each of the 30 T cell receptor beta chains below was sequenced from the same sample in a study of post-analysis software for immune sequencing data. Overall study results and limits: Comparison of patients with controls showed a handful of TRBV segments more frequent in patients, TRBV5-6, TRBV5-1 and TRBV20-1 among them.

Unique molecular identifiers were carried by the TCR beta cDNA libraries. One entry per CDR3 protein, called by TCRdb with MiXCR from the PCR reads. Of hundreds of thousands of distinct CDR3 sequences listed, about 27% are singletons. These receptors are not linked to any known antigen. Sequencing used blood. These receptors were obtained from a girl aged 10 to 17 with multiple sclerosis.

The J gene is TRBJ2-5, the V gene TRBV20-1; 8 bases are a match to TRBD1. The DNA matches TRBJ2-7 better at its end, which makes the J call doubtful. This CDR3 is built from 15 residues. The germline gives CDR1 DFQATT, CDR2 SNEGSKA (reference sequence). CDR3 nucleotide sequence: TGCAGTGCTAGAGCCCCCTGGACAGGGAGCTACGAGCAGTACTTC. This codes for CSARAPWTGSYEQYF.

This clonotype occurred a few times. The rearrangement joins TRBV10-3 to TRBJ2-1; 9 nucleotides align to TRBD2. CDR3 length: 14 residues. With 10 bases clipped from V and 9 bases from J, the junction kept 13 bases outside the gene matches. Germline V gene data show CDR1 as ENHRY and CDR2 as SYGVKD. CDR3 sequence (DNA): TGTGCCACCTCGGAGCCTAGCGGGGCTAGTGAGCAGTTCTTC. Its protein is CATSEPSGASEQFF.

Written as DNA, the CDR3 is TGTGCCATCAGTGAGTCAGGGGGAGGGTTGACGAATTCACCCCTCCACTTT. This encodes CAISESGGGLTNSPLHF. The chain recombines TRBV10-3 with TRBJ1-6; D is perhaps TRBD1 (6 bases). Trimming took off 0 bases at V and 7 bases at J, with 16 bases between the two ends. The CDR3 has 17 residues. Germline CDR1 is ENHRY and CDR2 is SYGVKD.

This clonotype showed up just a few times. V is TRBV28 and J is TRBJ1-2; perhaps TRBD1 as D (5 bases). Trimming shortened V by 5 bases and J by 8 bases, and 18 bases separated the two germline ends. The V gene's germline CDR1 is MDHEN and CDR2 SYDVKM. The CDR3 is made up of 14 amino acids. DNA of the CDR3: TGTGCCAGCAGTCCCGGACAAATAGGATGGGGCTACACCTTC. This gives the protein CASSPGQIGWGYTF.

The CDR3, as DNA: TGTGCCAGCGGCCTGGGTGGGAATACGCAGTATTTT. Its protein is CASGLGGNTQYF. The chain couples TRBV12-3 or TRBV12-4 to TRBJ2-3; D is unclear. V lost 8 bases, J lost 7 bases, and 13 bases lay in between. The CDR3 has 12 residues.

V is TRBV28 and J is TRBJ2-6; D is unresolved. The ends were cut back, 3 bases at V and 1 base at J, with 13 bases in the middle. Germline values: CDR1 MDHEN, CDR2 SYDVKM. This CDR3 comprises 17 residues. CDR3 DNA sequence: TGTGCCAGCAGTTTTGGGTCCGCCGGGTCTGGGGCCAACGTCCTGACTTTC. Translated: CASSFGSAGSGANVLTF. The full variable domain, with the rest looked up from reference TRBV28 and TRBJ2-6, is DVKVTQSSRYLVKRTGEKVFLECVQDMDHENMFWYRQDPGLGLRLIYFSYDVKMKEKGDIPEGYSVSREKKERFSLILESASTNQTSMYLCASSFGSAGSGANVLTFGAGSRLTVL.

The CDR3 DNA is TGTGCCAGCAGCTTAGGGGCTAGCGGGAGGGCCAATGAGCAGTTCTTC. Protein product: CASSLGASGRANEQFF. The chain recombines TRBV11-2 with TRBJ2-1; 12 bases align to TRBD2. The CDR3 has 16 residues. V dropped 1 base and J dropped 6; count of bases not matched to a gene: 4. Germline CDR1 is SGHAT and CDR2 is FQNNGV. The full variable domain, its missing parts supplied by reference TRBV11-2 and TRBJ2-1, is EAGVAQSPRYKIIEKRQSVAFWCNPISGHATLYWYQQILGQGPKLLIQFQNNGVVDDSQLPKDRFSAERLKGVDSTLKIQPAKLEDSAVYLCASSLGASGRANEQFFGPGTRLTVL.

This clonotype came up many times. The chain has TRBV12-3 or TRBV12-4 and TRBJ2-3; TRBD2 might be the D (5 bases). The CDR3 spans 14 residues. V gave up 6 bases and J gave up 2 bases, with 12 bases separating them. The CDR3 is CASSSRGSTDTQYF. The CDR3 DNA reads TGTGCCAGCAGCTCCCGGGGTTCCACAGATACGCAGTATTTT.

This clonotype has only a few counts. The rearrangement joins TRBV5-1 to TRBJ1-2; D uncertain. The CDR3 covers 16 residues. Germline values: CDR1 SGHRS, CDR2 YFSETQ. Between the trimmed V and J ends, which lost 4 bases and 5 bases, there was a span of 21 bases. The CDR3 DNA follows: TGCGCCAGCAGCCCTTTAGGGCGGCCGGGGAGGTATGGCTACACCTTC. Protein: CASSPLGRPGRYGYTF. The complete variable domain, with remaining parts taken from reference TRBV5-1 and TRBJ1-2, reads KAGVTQTPRYLIKTRGQQVTLSCSPISGHRSVSWYQQTPGQGLQFLFEYFSETQRNKGNFPGRFSGRQFSNSRSEMNVSTLELGDSALYLCASSPLGRPGRYGYTFGSGTRLTVV.

The rearrangement uses TRBV5-1 and TRBJ2-5; the D gene is possibly TRBD1 (6 bases). The end of the DNA fits TRBJ2-7 better, so the J call may be wrong. CDR3 length: 15 residues. Germline CDR1 is SGHRS and CDR2 is YFSETQ. This CDR3 reads CASSLSSGHMYEQYF. CDR3 in DNA: TGCGCCAGCAGCTTGAGTTCGGGACACATGTACGAGCAGTACTTC.

This clonotype has only a few counts. The rearrangement joins TRBV28 to TRBJ1-5, with D tentatively TRBD1 (6 bases). Trimming shortened V by 6 bases and J by 0 bases, and 12 bases separated the two germline ends. The CDR3 is made up of 15 amino acids. Germline V gene lookup returns CDR1 MDHEN and CDR2 SYDVKM. CDR3: CASRYQGNSNQPQHF. Written as DNA, the CDR3 is TGTGCCAGCAGATATCAGGGGAATAGCAATCAGCCCCAGCATTTT.

This clonotype was seen a few times. This chain connects TRBV29-1 to TRBJ1-2, with 11 bases lining up with TRBD1. This CDR3 is built from 13 residues. Germline CDR1 reads SQVTM; CDR2 reads ANQGSEA. The trim removed 3 bases at V and 12 bases at J, leaving 9 bases unmatched. The CDR3 loop reads CSVDEGQGARHTF. CDR3 sequence (DNA): TGCAGCGTTGACGAAGGACAGGGGGCTCGTCACACCTTC.

The chain carries TRBV7-2 and TRBJ2-3; 11 nucleotides agree with TRBD2. CDR3 size: 17 residues. Germline V gene lookup returns CDR1 SGHTA and CDR2 FQGNSA. Trimming took 4 bases from V and 3 from J; bases not matched to a gene: 9. The DNA for the CDR3 is TGTGCCAGCAGCTCCTCCTTAGCGGGGGGGCCGACAGATACGCAGTATTTT. It encodes CASSSSLAGGPTDTQYF. Based on the CDR3 plus reference TRBV7-2 and TRBJ2-3, the full variable domain is GAGVSQSPSNKVTEKGKDVELRCDPISGHTALYWYRQSLGQGLEFLIYFQGNSAPDKSGLPSDRFSAERTGGSVSTLTIQRTQQEDSAVYLCASSSSLAGGPTDTQYFGPGTRLTVL.

This clonotype showed up just a few times. V gene TRBV20-1 combines with J gene TRBJ1-2; no definite D call. Deletions cut 5 bases from V and 6 bases from J, with 13 bases between. Germline CDR1 is DFQATT and CDR2 is SNEGSKA (reference sequence). The CDR3 has 12 residues. In DNA, the CDR3 is TGCAGTGCTTCCGCAGAGGTCAATGGCTACACCTTC. Protein product: CSASAEVNGYTF.

The chain uses TRBV12-3 or TRBV12-4 and TRBJ2-5, with TRBD2 identical over 12 bases. This CDR3 has 18 amino acids. The V segment lost 5 bases and the J segment 1 base; nucleotides outside the gene matches: 11. The CDR3 nucleotides are TGTGCCAGCAGTCCTGGACTAGCGGGAACAATGGTCCAAGAGACCCAGTACTTC. This sequence encodes CASSPGLAGTMVQETQYF.

The V call is TRBV12-3 or TRBV12-4, the J call TRBJ1-2; TRBD1 matches at 8 bases. The CDR3 spans 13 residues. With 6 bases clipped from V and 8 bases from J, the junction kept 8 bases outside the gene matches. CDR3 nucleotides: TGTGCCAGCAGGAGGACAGGGTCGGAAGGCTACACCTTC. Its protein is CASRRTGSEGYTF.

This clonotype was observed a few times. V and J are TRBV20-1 and TRBJ2-1; 8 bases match TRBD1. The CDR3 loop spans 13 amino acids. Per germline, CDR1 DFQATT and CDR2 SNEGSKA (reference sequence). The trim removed 5 bases at V and 6 bases at J, leaving 6 bases unmatched. This CDR3 is CSAGQGFSNEQFF. CDR3 in DNA: TGCAGTGCTGGACAGGGTTTTAGCAATGAGCAGTTCTTC.

This clonotype turned up a few times. A much larger clone is a single base away; this may be a read error. V and J are TRBV6-2 or TRBV6-3 and TRBJ2-7; D gene ambiguous. The CDR3 contains 11 residues. Germline-derived CDR1 and CDR2 are MNHEY and SVGEGT. The V and J ends lost 6 bases and 3 bases respectively, with 6 bases between them. The CDR3 region has the DNA TGTGCCAGCAGCGACCACTACGAGCAGTACTTC. As protein: CASSDHYEQYF.

The chain joins TRBV6-2 or TRBV6-3 to TRBJ2-1, with a possible D match to TRBD2 (6 bases). The V gene lost 8 bases and the J gene lost 6 bases, with 20 bases spanning the gap. The CDR3 sequence is 15 residues long. Germline assignment: CDR1 MNHEY and CDR2 SVGEGT. In DNA form, the CDR3 reads TGTGCCAGCGACCAACCCTGGGACTTCGCCAATGAGCAGTTCTTC. Residues: CASDQPWDFANEQFF.

The chain employs TRBV10-2 and TRBJ2-7, with TRBD2 as a possible D gene (6 bases). The CDR3 runs 12 residues. Germline CDR1 and CDR2: WSHSY and SAAADI. V gave up 3 bases and J gave up 7 bases, with 10 bases separating them. CDR3 protein: CASSDPRGEQYF. As DNA, the CDR3 is TGCGCCAGCAGTGACCCCCGGGGGGAGCAGTACTTC.

As to this clonotype: A read error may produce the germline difference seen at one junction end. The chain joins TRBV4-1 to TRBJ2-1; maybe TRBD2 (6 bases). Germline V gene sequence: CDR1 MGHRA, CDR2 YSYEKL. The CDR3 has 17 amino acids. CDR3 residues: CAGSLKLATDSYNEQFF. CDR3 DNA sequence: TGCGCCGGCAGCCTTAAGCTAGCGACGGACTCCTACAATGAGCAGTTCTTC.

The CDR3 DNA reads TGTGCCAGCAGCCACAGGGACAGGGGGCAGGGTGAGCAGTTCTTC. Protein product: CASSHRDRGQGEQFF. The chain links TRBV7-6 to TRBJ2-1; 12 positions agree with TRBD1. The CDR3 is 15 amino acids. Germline CDR1 reads SGHVS; CDR2 reads FNYEAQ. With V trimmed by 5 bases and J by 9 bases, 8 bases remained unmatched.

The V gene is TRBV28, the J gene TRBJ1-4; D is unclear. Germline V gene sequence: CDR1 MDHEN, CDR2 SYDVKM. The V and J ends lost 6 bases and 7 bases respectively, with 15 bases between them. The CDR3 has 14 residues. The CDR3 sequence: CASSQVVAAEKLFF. CDR3 in DNA: TGTGCCAGCAGCCAGGTTGTAGCGGCTGAAAAACTGTTTTTT.

This clonotype has a handful of counts. The chain is built from TRBV7-2 and TRBJ1-5; 7 bases are shared with TRBD1. Per the germline V gene, CDR1 is SGHTA and CDR2 is FQGNSA. V dropped 0 bases and J dropped 7; count of bases not matched to a gene: 9. The CDR3 runs 16 residues. CDR3 region: CASSLARAGTAQPQHF. CDR3 DNA sequence: TGTGCCAGCAGCTTAGCGCGGGCAGGGACAGCCCAGCCCCAGCATTTT.

This chain connects TRBV11-2 to TRBJ2-1; 11 nucleotides match TRBD2. Germline V lookup: CDR1 SGHAT, CDR2 FQNNGV. Trimming removed 5 bases from V and 2 bases from J; junction bases left unmatched: 8. CDR3 length: 17 amino acids. The CDR3 here is CASSAHLAGGTYNEQFF. CDR3 coding DNA: TGTGCCAGCAGCGCCCACTTAGCGGGAGGGACCTACAATGAGCAGTTCTTC.

This chain connects TRBV20-1 to TRBJ1-5, with TRBD1 matching over 8 bases. Per germline, CDR1 DFQATT and CDR2 SNEGSKA (reference sequence). This CDR3 has 15 residues. The junction had 7 bases not matched to a gene; V was cut back by 0 bases and J by 6 bases. CDR3 in DNA: TGCAGTGCTAGAGATCAGGGGGCGCGGGTTCAGCCCCAGCATTTT. This translates into CSARDQGARVQPQHF.

This clonotype was detected only a few times. Here the CDR3 DNA reads TGTGCCAGCAGCTTTTCGCAGCAACCCCGAGAGACCCAGTACTTC. It yields the protein CASSFSQQPRETQYF. V usage is TRBV7-8 and J usage is TRBJ2-5; D remains unclear. V was clipped by 3 bases and J by 4 bases, with 15 bases between them. CDR3 size: 15 residues. Germline V CDR1 and CDR2: SGHVS, FQNEAQ.

A few counts support this clonotype. The chain is built from TRBV6-5 and TRBJ2-1; the match to TRBD2 covers 13 bases. Germline V gene sequence: CDR1 MNHEY, CDR2 SVGAGI. The V and J ends lost 0 bases and 8 bases, in that order; junction bases with no gene match: 13. The CDR3 contains 19 residues. CDR3 nucleotide sequence: TGTGCCAGCAGTTACTCCGGACTAGCGGGGGACCAAGCCGAGGATGAGCAGTTCTTC. Protein product: CASSYSGLAGDQAEDEQFF.

The CDR3 spells CATSRDSRLAGGKETQYF. CDR3 sequence (DNA): TGTGCCACCAGCAGAGATTCACGCCTAGCGGGAGGGAAAGAGACCCAGTACTTC. The gene calls are TRBV15 and TRBJ2-5; 12 positions agree with TRBD2. Unmatched junction bases numbered 8, after V lost 0 bases and J lost 3 bases. CDR1 is LNHNV, CDR2 YYDKDF, per germline (reference sequence). The length of the CDR3 is 18 residues.

The sample holds a few counts of this clonotype. The chain combines TRBV29-1 with TRBJ1-1; no definite D call. The V gene lost 7 bases and the J gene lost 0 bases, with 18 bases spanning the gap. There are 15 residues in the CDR3. Germline CDR1 is SQVTM and CDR2 is ANQGSEA. The CDR3 DNA reads as TGCAGCGGCCAAGCGAGGATCGGGGTGAACACTGAAGCTTTCTTT. It translates to CSGQARIGVNTEAFF. Complete variable domain (other parts from reference TRBV29-1 and TRBJ1-1): SAVISQKPSRDICQRGTSLTIQCQVDSQVTMMFWYRQQPGQSLTLIATANQGSEATYESGFVIDKFPISRPNLTFSTLTVSNMSPEDSSIYLCSGQARIGVNTEAFFGQGTRLTVV.